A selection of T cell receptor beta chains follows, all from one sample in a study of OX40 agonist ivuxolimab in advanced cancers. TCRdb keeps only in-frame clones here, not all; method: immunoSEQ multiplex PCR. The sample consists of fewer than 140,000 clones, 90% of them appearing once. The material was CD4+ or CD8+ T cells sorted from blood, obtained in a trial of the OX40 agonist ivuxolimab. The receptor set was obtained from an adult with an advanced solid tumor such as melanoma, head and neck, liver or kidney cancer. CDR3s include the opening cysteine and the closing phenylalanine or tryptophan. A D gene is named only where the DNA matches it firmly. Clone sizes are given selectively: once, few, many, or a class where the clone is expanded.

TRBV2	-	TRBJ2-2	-	TGTGCCAGCAGTGATTTCAGTGGCCCCACCGGGGAGCTGTTTTTT	CASSDFSGPTGELFF
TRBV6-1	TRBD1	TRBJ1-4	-	TGTGCCAGCAGTTCGGGACAGTTTAATGAAAAACTGTTTTTT	CASSSGQFNEKLFF
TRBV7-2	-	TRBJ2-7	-	TGTGCCAGCAGTTCGGGACTGCCGAACTACGAGCAGTACTTC	CASSSGLPNYEQYF
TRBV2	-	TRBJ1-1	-	TGTGCCAGCAGGGCGATGGTGGGGACCACTGAAGCTTTCTTT	CASRAMVGTTEAFF
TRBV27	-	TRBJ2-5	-	TGTGCCAGCGGACTTCTACAAGAGACCCAGTACTTC	CASGLLQETQYF
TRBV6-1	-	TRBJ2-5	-	TGTGCCAGCATCGGGACCGGAGGGGACCAGTACTTC	CASIGTGGDQYF
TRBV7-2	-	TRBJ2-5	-	TGTGCCAGCAGCCTCCCCGGCAGTTCAGGGACCCAGTACTTC	CASSLPGSSGTQYF
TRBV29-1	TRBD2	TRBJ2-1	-	TGCAGCGACGCTAGCGGGGGGGCCGGTTTGGATGAGCAGTTCTTC	CSDASGGAGLDEQFF
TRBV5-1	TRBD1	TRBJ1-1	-	TGCGCCAGCAGCTTGGACGGACAGGGCTTCAGCACTGAAGCTTTCTTT	CASSLDGQGFSTEAFF
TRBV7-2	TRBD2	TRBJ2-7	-	TGTGCCAGCAGCTCCCCACTAGCGGGGGCTGGCGAGCAGTACTTC	CASSSPLAGAGEQYF
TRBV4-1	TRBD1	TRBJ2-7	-	TGCGCCAGCAGCTCCCCGGGACAGGGTTCCTACGAGCAGTACTTC	CASSSPGQGSYEQYF
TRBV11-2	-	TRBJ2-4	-	TGTGCCAGCAGCTTGGGTCGGAGTGGTTTCATTCAGTACTTC	CASSLGRSGFIQYF
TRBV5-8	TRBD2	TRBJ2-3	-	TGTGCCAGCAGCCAGGGACTAGTCGACACAGATACGCAGTATTTT	CASSQGLVDTDTQYF
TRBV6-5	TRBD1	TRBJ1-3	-	TGTGCCAGCAGTTACGACAGGGGGTCAGACACCATATATTTT	CASSYDRGSDTIYF
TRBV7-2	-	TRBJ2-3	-	TGTGCCAGCAGCTTAGGGTCAGGGCCTAGCACAGATACGCAGTATTTT	CASSLGSGPSTDTQYF
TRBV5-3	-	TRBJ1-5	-	TGTGCCAGCAGCTTGGCCGGGGGTAATCAGCCCCAGCATTTT	CASSLAGGNQPQHF
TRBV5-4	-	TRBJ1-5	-	TGTGCCAGCAGCTTGGATGGAGCCGAACCTAATCAGCCCCAGCATTTT	CASSLDGAEPNQPQHF
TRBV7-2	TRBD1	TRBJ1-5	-	TGTGCCAGCAGCCAGAGGACAGGGACTCAGCCCCAGCATTTT	CASSQRTGTQPQHF
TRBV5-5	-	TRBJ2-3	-	TGTGCCAGCAGCCAGAAAGACGCTAACAGAATGGATACGCAGTATTTT	CASSQKDANRMDTQYF
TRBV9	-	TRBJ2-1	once	TGTGCCAGCAGCGCGGAGGGGGCTCCTTACAATGAGCAGTTCTTC	CASSAEGAPYNEQFF
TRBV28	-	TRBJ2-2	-	TGTGCCACCTTACAGACCCGTGGCGGGGAGCTGTTTTTT	CATLQTRGGELFF
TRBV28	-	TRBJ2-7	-	TGTGCCAGCAGCCTGAGGGGGGCCGAGCAGTACTTC	CASSLRGAEQYF
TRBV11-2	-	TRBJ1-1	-	TGTGCCAGCAGCTTGGTAGTAGGTGAAGCTTTCTTT	CASSLVVGEAFF
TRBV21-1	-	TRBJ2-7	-	TGTGCCAGCAGCAACGGTGGACCCTACGAGCAGTACTTC	CASSNGGPYEQYF
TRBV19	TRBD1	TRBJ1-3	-	TGTGCCAGTAGTCCCCAACGACAGGGCACCTCTGGAAACACCATATATTTT	CASSPQRQGTSGNTIYF